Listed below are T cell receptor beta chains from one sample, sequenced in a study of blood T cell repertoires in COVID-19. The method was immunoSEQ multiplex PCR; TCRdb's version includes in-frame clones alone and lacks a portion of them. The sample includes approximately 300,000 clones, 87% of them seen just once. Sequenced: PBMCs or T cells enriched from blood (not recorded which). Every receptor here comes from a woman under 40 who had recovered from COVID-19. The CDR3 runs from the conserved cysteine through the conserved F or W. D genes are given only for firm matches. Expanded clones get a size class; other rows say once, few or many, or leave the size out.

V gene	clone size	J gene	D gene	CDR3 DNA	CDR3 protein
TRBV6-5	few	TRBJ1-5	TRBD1	TGTGCCAGCGCGACAGGGTATGGCAATCAGCCCCAGCATTTT	CASATGYGNQPQHF
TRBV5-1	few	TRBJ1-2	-	TGCGCCAGCAGCTTGGAGCCGGGATACCTTGGCTACACCTTC	CASSLEPGYLGYTF
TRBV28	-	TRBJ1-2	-	TGTGCCAGCACCCTAGGCAGTAACTATGGCTACACCTTC	CASTLGSNYGYTF
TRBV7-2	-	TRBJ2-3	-	TGTGCCAGCAGCTTAGATAGCGGAGGGCCAGATACGCAGTATTTT	CASSLDSGGPDTQYF
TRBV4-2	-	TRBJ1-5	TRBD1	TGTGCCAGCAGCCAAGCAGACAGGGTCCGAAGCAATCAGCCCCAGCATTTT	CASSQADRVRSNQPQHF
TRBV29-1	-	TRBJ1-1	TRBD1	TGCAGCGTGAGACAGGGGGGCACTGAAGCTTTCTTT	CSVRQGGTEAFF
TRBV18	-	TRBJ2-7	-	TGTGCCAGCTCACGACAGATTACCTACGAGCAGTACTTC	CASSRQITYEQYF
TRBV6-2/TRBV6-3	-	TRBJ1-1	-	TGTGCCAGCAGTCTCTCCCTGAACACTGAAGCTTTCTTT	CASSLSLNTEAFF
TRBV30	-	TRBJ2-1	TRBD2	TGTGCCTGGGCGGGGGGCACTAGCTCCTACAATGAGCAGTTCTTC	CAWAGGTSSYNEQFF
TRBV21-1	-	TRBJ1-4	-	TGTGCCAGCAGCAAAGGGACAGACGCAACTAATGAAAAACTGTTTTTT	CASSKGTDATNEKLFF
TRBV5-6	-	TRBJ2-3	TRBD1	TGTGCCAGCAGCTACACAGGGGCAGATACGCAGTATTTT	CASSYTGADTQYF
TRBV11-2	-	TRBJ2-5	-	TGTGCCAGCCGGGAATCGGTCCAAGAGACCCAGTACTTC	CASRESVQETQYF
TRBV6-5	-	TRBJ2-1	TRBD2	TGTGCCAGCAGCTCGGGGGGGCAGTCCTACAATGAGCAGTTCTTC	CASSSGGQSYNEQFF
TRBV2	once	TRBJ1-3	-	TGTGCCAGCAGCGAGCTCGTGGGGGGGCCCTCTAGAAACACCATATATTTT	CASSELVGGPSRNTIYF
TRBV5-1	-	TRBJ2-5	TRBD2	TGCGCCAGCAGCTTGTCCGTGTCCGGGGGGCAAGAGACCCAGTACTTC	CASSLSVSGGQETQYF
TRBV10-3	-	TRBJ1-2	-	TGTGCCATCAGGAAACAGGTATCCTATGGCTACACCTTC	CAIRKQVSYGYTF
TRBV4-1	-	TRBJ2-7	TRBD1	TGCGCCAGCAGCCAGGCAGGGGGCTACTACGAGCAGTACTTC	CASSQAGGYYEQYF
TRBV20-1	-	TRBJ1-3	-	TGCAGTGCTAGTCAGGAGGGTGGAAACACCATATATTTT	CSASQEGGNTIYF
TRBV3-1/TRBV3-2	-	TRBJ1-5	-	TGTGCCAGCAGCCAAGCGGGTCAGCCCCAGCATTTT	CASSQAGQPQHF
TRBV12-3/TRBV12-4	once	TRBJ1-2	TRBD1	TGTGCCAGCAATTCGGACAGGGGTAATGGCTACACCTTC	CASNSDRGNGYTF
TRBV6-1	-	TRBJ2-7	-	TGTGCCAGCAGTGAATATGAACAGGACGAGCAGTACTTC	CASSEYEQDEQYF
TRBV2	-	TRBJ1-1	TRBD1	TGTGCCAGCAGCGGGACAGGGGGATTGGGGAACACTGAAGCTTTCTTT	CASSGTGGLGNTEAFF
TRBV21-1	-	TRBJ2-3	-	TGTGCCGGAGAGCGGGCCCCCTCTACGCAGTATTTT	CAGERAPSTQYF
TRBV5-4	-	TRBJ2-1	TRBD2	TGTGCCAGCAGCCCACGTTTCGGGACTAGCGGGCGCTCGCGAAATGAGCAGTTCTTC	CASSPRFGTSGRSRNEQFF
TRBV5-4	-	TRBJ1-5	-	TGTGCCAGCAGCTTGGCGGGTGACCAGCCCCAGCATTTT	CASSLAGDQPQHF
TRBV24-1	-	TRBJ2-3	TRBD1	TGTGCCACCAGTGGTGCCGGGACAGGGCTTAAGGAGGATACGCAGTATTTT	CATSGAGTGLKEDTQYF
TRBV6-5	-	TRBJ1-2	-	TGTGCCAGCACCAGTGGGCAGGAATCCTATGGCTACACCTTC	CASTSGQESYGYTF
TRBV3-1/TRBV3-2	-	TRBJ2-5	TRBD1	TGTGCCAGCAGCCAAGATCCTGTGGGACAGGGGCTGTACCAAGAGACCCAGTACTTC	CASSQDPVGQGLYQETQYF
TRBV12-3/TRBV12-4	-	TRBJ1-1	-	TGTGCCAGCAGTTTACGGGGGGCTGAAGCTTTCTTT	CASSLRGAEAFF
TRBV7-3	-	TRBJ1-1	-	TGTGCCAGCAGCTTATTTGGACAGAAGAACACTGAAGCTTTCTTT	CASSLFGQKNTEAFF
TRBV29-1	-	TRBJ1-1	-	TGCAGCGTTGAAGGGAGGAGGACCACTAACACTGAAGCTTTCTTT	CSVEGRRTTNTEAFF
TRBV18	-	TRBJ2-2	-	TGTGCCAGCTCACCAACACAGGGCTTAATCACCGGGGAGCTGTTTTTT	CASSPTQGLITGELFF
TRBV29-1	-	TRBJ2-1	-	TGCAGCGTCGGGAATCTTGGTGAGCAGTTCTTC	CSVGNLGEQFF
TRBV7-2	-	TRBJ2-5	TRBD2	TGTGCCAGCAGCTTAGATAGCGGGGGGGGAGAGACCCAGTACTTC	CASSLDSGGGETQYF
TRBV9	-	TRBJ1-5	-	TGTGCCAGCAGCGTAGGGGGGGGTAACCCCAATCAGCCCCAGCATTTT	CASSVGGGNPNQPQHF
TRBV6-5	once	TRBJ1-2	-	TGTGCCAGCAGTTACTCGGTGGGGCATGGCTACACCTTC	CASSYSVGHGYTF
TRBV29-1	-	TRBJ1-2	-	TGCAGCGTTGACCGCGCGACCGTTTCCGGGGACTATGGCTACACCTTC	CSVDRATVSGDYGYTF
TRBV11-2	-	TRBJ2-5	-	TGTGCCAGCAGCTTAGAGTCACTTCGGGCGGGGTTCGCCAGGGAGACCCAGTACTTC	CASSLESLRAGFARETQYF
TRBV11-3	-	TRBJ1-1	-	TGTGCCAGCAGCTTATATTTAAACACTGAAGCTTTCTTT	CASSLYLNTEAFF
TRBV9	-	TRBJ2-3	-	TGTGCCAGCAGCGTAGGCGGGGCCGCTAGCACAGATACGCAGTATTTT	CASSVGGAASTDTQYF
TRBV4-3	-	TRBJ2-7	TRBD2	TGCGCCAGCAGCCAAGATTCCGGGAGGGAGCAGTACTTC	CASSQDSGREQYF
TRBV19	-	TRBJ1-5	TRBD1	TGTGCCAGTAGTAGGGACAGGGAAGGTAGTCAGCCCCAGCATTTT	CASSRDREGSQPQHF
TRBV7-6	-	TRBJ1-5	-	TGTGCCAGCAGCCTCAGGTTGAACGAGCAGCCCCAGCATTTT	CASSLRLNEQPQHF
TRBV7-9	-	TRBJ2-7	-	TGTGCCAGCAGCTCCCTTCGCAGGGGTAACTACGAGCAGTACTTC	CASSSLRRGNYEQYF
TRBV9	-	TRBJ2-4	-	TGTGCCAGCAGCGTAGTGGGGGCGGGTGACATTCAGTACTTC	CASSVVGAGDIQYF
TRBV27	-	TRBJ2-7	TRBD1	TGTGCCAGCCGTCCGGGACAGGGGGTCTACGAGCAGTACTTC	CASRPGQGVYEQYF
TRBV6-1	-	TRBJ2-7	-	TGTGCCAGCAGTGACGTTCTAGCCTCCCTCTACGAGCAGTACTTC	CASSDVLASLYEQYF
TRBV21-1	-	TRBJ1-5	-	TGTGCCAGCAGCAAAGGAAAGGTTAGCACCCAGCATTTT	CASSKGKVSTQHF
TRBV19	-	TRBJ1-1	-	TGTGCCAGTAGTAGTTCGCCAGGGCTCATGAGCGCTTTCTTT	CASSSSPGLMSAFF
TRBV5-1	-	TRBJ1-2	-	TGCGCCAGCAGCTTGGCTGGCAGGGATCATGGCTACACCTTC	CASSLAGRDHGYTF
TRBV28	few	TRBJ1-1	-	TGTGCCAGCAGTGTGAGAAATTTGAACACTGAAGCTTTCTTT	CASSVRNLNTEAFF
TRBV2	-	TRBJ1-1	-	TGTGCCAGCAGTGAAAGAACAGCGAACACTGAAGCTTTCTTT	CASSERTANTEAFF